These 27 T cell receptor beta chains originate from one sample sequenced in a study of blood T cell repertoires in COVID-19. The assay was immunoSEQ multiplex PCR, and TCRdb's table has in-frame clones only and misses some. The sample contains approximately 270,000 clones, roughly 90% of which appear only once. The sequenced sample was PBMCs or T cells enriched from blood (not recorded which). These receptors were obtained from a woman aged 60-75 years who had recovered from COVID-19.

This rearrangement joins TRBV14 to TRBJ2-1, with a possible D match to TRBD2 (6 bases). This CDR3 contains 15 residues. In germline, CDR1 is SGHDN, CDR2 FVKESK. V was cut by 6 bases and J by 7 bases, with 19 bases left in between. Here the CDR3 reads CASSQELADSNEQFF. In DNA form, the CDR3 reads TGTGCCAGCAGTCAGGAACTAGCCGACTCAAATGAGCAGTTCTTC.

This chain links TRBV27 with TRBJ2-7, with TRBD2 matching over 7 bases. Looked up from germline, CDR1 is MNHEY and CDR2 is SMNVEV (reference sequence). V was pared by 1 base and J by 7 bases, with 10 bases of the junction left unmatched. The CDR3 is 15 amino acids. The CDR3 region is CASSLFSGGAEEQYF. DNA for the CDR3: TGTGCCAGCAGTTTATTTTCGGGGGGAGCGGAAGAGCAGTACTTC.

The chain is built from TRBV7-3 and TRBJ2-1; D is perhaps TRBD2 (6 bases). The CDR3 totals 16 residues. Germline V gives CDR1 SGHTA, CDR2 FQGTGA. V dropped 2 bases and J dropped 7 bases, with 18 bases sitting between them. The CDR3 nucleotides are TGTGCCAGCAGCTTATCCCTCCCGGGAGCCGAGAATGAGCAGTTCTTC. Protein: CASSLSLPGAENEQFF.

This clone has just one count. The chain links TRBV5-4 to TRBJ2-5; 9 bases are a match to TRBD2. This CDR3 spans 15 amino acids. Germline V CDR1 and CDR2: SGHNT, YYREEE (reference sequence). V lost 1 base to trimming and J lost 4 bases; unmatched junction nucleotides: 5. CDR3 DNA: TGTGCCAGCAGCTTGTTTGCGGGGGGGTTAGAGACCCAGTACTTC. Translating gives CASSLFAGGLETQYF.

This sequence joins TRBV4-1 and TRBJ2-7; 7 bases are shared with TRBD1. The CDR3 has 15 residues. V trimming: 4 bases; J trimming: 1 base; junction bases outside the gene matches: 7. In germline, CDR1 is MGHRA, CDR2 YSYEKL. The CDR3 loop is CASSRTNRGSYEQYF. As DNA, the CDR3 is TGCGCCAGCAGCCGAACCAACAGGGGATCCTACGAGCAGTACTTC.

This chain links TRBV6-5 with TRBJ1-5; tentatively, D is TRBD1 (5 bases). From germline, CDR1 is MNHEY and CDR2 SVGAGI. The CDR3 runs to 14 residues. With 5 bases removed from V and 3 bases from J, the gap between germline ends came to 11 bases. CDR3 sequence (DNA): TGTGCCAGCAGTCTCGACAGAAACAATCAGCCCCAGCATTTT. Protein: CASSLDRNNQPQHF.

Notes on this clone: Different DNA sequences within this sample yield the same CDR3. The chain links TRBV18 to TRBJ2-5; maybe TRBD2 (6 bases). Between the trimmed V and J ends, which lost 3 bases and 5 bases, there was a span of 10 bases. Per germline, CDR1 KGHSH and CDR2 LQKENI. The CDR3 has 13 amino acids. The CDR3 nucleotides read TGTGCCAGCTCACCGCCAGGAGGGGAGACCCAGTACTTC. Encoded protein: CASSPPGGETQYF.

This chain uses TRBV7-9 with TRBJ2-7; 8 bases align to TRBD2. This CDR3 is 15 amino acids long. J was trimmed by 5 bases and V by 1 base; bases with no gene match: 7. Germline V CDR1 and CDR2: SEHNR, FQNEAQ (reference sequence). The chain's CDR3 is CASSLVVTSVDEQYF. DNA for the CDR3: TGTGCCAGCAGCTTAGTGGTGACTAGCGTCGACGAGCAGTACTTC.

This sequence joins TRBV30 and TRBJ2-7; maybe TRBD1 (6 bases). CDR1 is GTSNPN and CDR2 is SVGIG in the germline V gene (reference sequence). V was pared by 4 bases and J by 2 bases, with 9 bases between. This CDR3 is 12 amino acids long. CDR3 sequence reads: CAWNRATYEQYF. The CDR3, as DNA: TGTGCCTGGAACAGGGCAACCTACGAGCAGTACTTC.

This chain's CDR3 is CASSLGAGTSEVNEQFF. For the CDR3, the DNA is TGTGCCAGTAGCCTAGGTGCCGGGACTAGCGAAGTCAATGAGCAGTTCTTC. J is TRBJ2-1 and V is TRBV19; 10 bases are a match to TRBD2. This CDR3 region has 17 residues. CDR1 is LNHDA and CDR2 is SQIVND in the germline V gene (reference sequence). V lost 6 bases to trimming and J lost 6 bases; unmatched junction nucleotides: 14.

The chain employs TRBV3-1 (or the pseudogene TRBV3-2) and TRBJ1-2; 7 bases fit TRBD1. The ends lost 3 bases at V and 0 bases at J; junction bases unmatched: 7. CDR3 length: 16 amino acids. Germline CDR1 is LGHDT and CDR2 is YNNKEL (reference sequence). The CDR3 bases are TGTGCCAGCAGCCAGACGGACAGGACCGCTAACTATGGCTACACCTTC. Translation: CASSQTDRTANYGYTF.

V and J are TRBV10-3 and TRBJ2-1; D is uncertain. CDR1 is ENHRY, CDR2 SYGVKD, per germline. The CDR3 consists of 13 residues. Trimming cost V 4 bases and J 3 bases, with 7 bases left between them. This CDR3 is CAISVGFYNEQFF. The CDR3 nucleotides are TGTGCCATCAGTGTCGGTTTCTACAATGAGCAGTTCTTC.

Worth noting for this clone: The same CDR3 can be traced to other DNA sequences in this sample. The CDR3 here is CASSLPGQGSYEQYF. The CDR3 region has the DNA TGTGCCAGCAGCCTCCCGGGACAGGGCTCCTACGAGCAGTACTTC. The J gene is TRBJ2-7, the V gene TRBV3-1 (or the pseudogene TRBV3-2); 9 positions agree with TRBD1. The germline CDR1 and CDR2 sequences are LGHDT and YNNKEL (reference sequence). After removal of 4 bases from V and 0 bases from J, the junction contained 4 bases not matched to a gene. The CDR3 is 15 residues long.

The chain has TRBV19 and TRBJ2-2, with D maybe TRBD2 (6 bases). The CDR3 is made up of 13 amino acids. Germline V lookup: CDR1 LNHDA, CDR2 SQIVND (reference sequence). Trimming shortened V by 3 bases and J by 6 bases, and 8 bases separated the two germline ends. The CDR3 loop is CASSMGGAGELFF. CDR3 in DNA: TGTGCCAGTAGTATGGGGGGAGCCGGGGAGCTGTTTTTT.

The chain combines TRBV6-1 with TRBJ2-7; the match to TRBD2 covers 12 bases. V was clipped by 3 bases and J by 3 bases; unmatched bases: 9. Germline values: CDR1 MNHNS, CDR2 SASEGT. There are 17 residues in the CDR3. The CDR3 protein is CASSDGGRGLAGYEQYF. DNA of the CDR3: TGTGCCAGCAGTGACGGGGGTCGGGGACTAGCGGGCTACGAGCAGTACTTC.

This chain connects TRBV5-1 to TRBJ1-2, with D possibly TRBD1 on 5 matching bases. The length of the CDR3 is 14 residues. The V end was cut by 3 bases, the J end by 0 bases, with 9 bases between. Germline-derived CDR1 and CDR2 are SGHRS and YFSETQ. The CDR3: CASSSLTANYGYTF. CDR3 bases: TGCGCCAGCAGCTCCCTGACAGCTAACTATGGCTACACCTTC. The full variable domain, in which reference TRBV5-1 and TRBJ1-2 provide the parts outside the CDR3, is KAGVTQTPRYLIKTRGQQVTLSCSPISGHRSVSWYQQTPGQGLQFLFEYFSETQRNKGNFPGRFSGRQFSNSRSEMNVSTLELGDSALYLCASSSLTANYGYTFGSGTRLTVV.

The rearrangement joins TRBV12-3 or TRBV12-4 to TRBJ1-6; the match to TRBD1 covers 10 bases. The CDR3 totals 13 residues. With 6 bases clipped from V and 9 bases from J, the junction kept 2 bases outside the gene matches. The CDR3 is CASRRDRGSPLHF. The CDR3 nucleotides read TGTGCCAGCAGGCGGGACAGGGGTTCACCCCTCCACTTT.

The V gene is TRBV19, the J gene TRBJ2-2, with TRBD1 matching over 7 bases. V shed 7 bases and J 2 bases; nucleotides not matched to a gene: 4. Germline V gives CDR1 LNHDA, CDR2 SQIVND (reference sequence). CDR3 size: 14 residues. CDR3 sequence (DNA): TGTGCCAGTACAGACAGGGCCAACACCGGGGAGCTGTTTTTT. This encodes CASTDRANTGELFF.

The J gene is TRBJ2-6, the V gene TRBV18; D possibly corresponds to TRBD1 (6 bases). The germline V gene encodes CDR1 KGHSH and CDR2 LQKENI. Trimming left V 6 bases short and J 4 bases short, with 16 bases between. The CDR3 has 16 amino acids. The CDR3 DNA reads TGTGCCAGCTCTTCCGGGACATTCTCCGGGGCCAACGTCCTGACTTTC. Its protein product is CASSSGTFSGANVLTF.

J is TRBJ1-5 and V is TRBV7-9, with TRBD1 as a possible D gene (5 bases). This CDR3 contains 14 residues. With 3 bases removed from V and 7 bases from J, the gap between germline ends came to 13 bases. Germline CDR1 reads SEHNR; CDR2 reads FQNEAQ (reference sequence). CDR3 residues: CASSFGGAGQPQHF. In nucleotides, the CDR3 is TGTGCCAGCAGCTTCGGAGGGGCAGGGCAGCCCCAGCATTTT.

As to this clone: The same CDR3 can be traced to other DNA sequences in this sample. V is TRBV28 and J is TRBJ1-5, with TRBD1 identical over 8 bases. V was clipped by 3 bases and J by 2 bases; unmatched bases: 0. Germline CDR1 is MDHEN and CDR2 is SYDVKM. This CDR3 has 14 amino acids. CDR3 nucleotides: TGTGCCAGCAGTTTGGGACAGGGCAATCAGCCCCAGCATTTT. Protein sequence: CASSLGQGNQPQHF.

This chain joins TRBV7-9 and TRBJ2-1; D may be TRBD2 (6 bases). The germline CDR1 and CDR2 sequences are SEHNR and FQNEAQ (reference sequence). The CDR3 is 16 residues long. Trimming left V 5 bases short and J 0 bases short, with 14 bases between. CDR3 sequence reads: CASSPALGGSYNEQFF. In DNA, the CDR3 is TGTGCCAGCAGCCCGGCGTTGGGGGGCTCCTACAATGAGCAGTTCTTC.

The gene calls are TRBV28 and TRBJ1-6; 9 bases align to TRBD1. With 5 bases clipped from V and 4 bases from J, the junction kept 3 bases outside the gene matches. The CDR3 is 15 amino acids. Germline lookup yields CDR1 MDHEN and CDR2 SYDVKM. The CDR3 spells CASSLGTGYNSPLHF. The DNA of the CDR3 is TGTGCCAGCAGTCTAGGGACAGGGTATAATTCACCCCTCCACTTT. Using reference TRBV28 and TRBJ1-6 for the parts outside the CDR3, the full variable domain is DVKVTQSSRYLVKRTGEKVFLECVQDMDHENMFWYRQDPGLGLRLIYFSYDVKMKEKGDIPEGYSVSREKKERFSLILESASTNQTSMYLCASSLGTGYNSPLHFGNGTRLTVT.

The chain recombines TRBV6-5 with TRBJ2-7; 7 bases map to TRBD1. The CDR3 spans 15 residues. V was pared by 5 bases and J by 1 base, with 8 bases of the junction left unmatched. CDR1 and CDR2 from the germline V gene are MNHEY and SVGAGI. Here the CDR3 DNA reads TGTGCCAGCAGTCGACAGGGTGTCGGATCCTACGAGCAGTACTTC. It translates to CASSRQGVGSYEQYF.

This clone occurred a few times. This chain links TRBV13 with TRBJ1-2; D gene uncertain. V was trimmed by 1 base and J by 8 bases, leaving 17 bases between them. The CDR3 runs to 15 residues. Germline lookup yields CDR1 PRHDT and CDR2 FYEKMQ (reference sequence). The CDR3 region is CASSLDPREGYGYTF. CDR3 DNA: TGTGCCAGCAGCTTAGATCCCCGGGAGGGATACGGCTACACCTTC.

The chain is built from TRBV27 and TRBJ1-5, with D unclear. The CDR3 is made up of 15 amino acids. Per the germline V gene, CDR1 is MNHEY and CDR2 is SMNVEV (reference sequence). Trimming cost V 5 bases and J 0 bases, with 11 bases left between them. CDR3: CASSRTVYSNQPQHF. The DNA of the CDR3 is TGTGCCAGCAGTCGCACGGTCTATAGCAATCAGCCCCAGCATTTT.

This clone has just a few counts. V is TRBV24-1 and J is TRBJ1-4; weak D call: TRBD1 (5 bases). Germline V CDR1 and CDR2: KGHDR, SFDVKD. The V end lost 3 bases, the J end lost 5 bases, and 15 bases lay between the germline ends. There are 16 residues in the CDR3. CDR3 sequence: CATSDPRGDKNEKLFF. DNA of the CDR3: TGTGCCACCAGTGATCCGCGGGGCGACAAAAATGAAAAACTGTTTTTT.